Below are 2 T cell receptor beta chains sequenced from a single sample in a study of shared clonotypes between healthy human individuals. Only in-frame clones appear in the TCRdb table, and some are missing; sequencing was by immunoSEQ multiplex PCR. The table lists 850,000 to 1,100,000 clones, 70% to 80% of them singletons. The sequenced sample consisted of memory CD4+ T cells from PBMCs. Sample subset: CD45RA-negative fraction. These receptors were collected from a man in his late teens or twenties in good health. Some clones in this sample may be carry-over from other donors' samples.

In this sample, this clone turned up once. The gene calls are TRBV5-6 and TRBJ2-5; 8 nucleotides align to TRBD1. Trimming removed 0 bases from V and 4 bases from J; junction bases left unmatched: 8. CDR3 length: 16 amino acids. CDR1 SGHDT and CDR2 YYEEEE come from the germline V gene. CDR3: CASSLGVRGRGETQYF. The CDR3 DNA reads as TGTGCCAGCAGCTTGGGGGTCAGGGGGCGCGGAGAGACCCAGTACTTC. Combining the CDR3 with reference TRBV5-6 and TRBJ2-5 gives the whole variable domain DAGVTQSPTHLIKTRGQQVTLRCSPKSGHDTVSWYQQALGQGPQFIFQYYEEEERQRGNFPDRFSGHQFPNYSSELNVNALLLGDSALYLCASSLGVRGRGETQYFGPGTRLLVL.

The rearrangement uses TRBV11-2 and TRBJ2-7; no reliable D call. Germline CDR1 SGHAT, CDR2 FQNNGV. V lost 5 bases and J 0 bases, leaving 14 bases between the germline ends. CDR3 length equals 15 residues. The CDR3 reads CASSLGTANSYEQYF. The CDR3, as DNA: TGTGCCAGCAGCCTGGGCACAGCGAACTCCTACGAGCAGTACTTC. Looking up the rest from reference TRBV11-2 and TRBJ2-7 gives the full variable domain: EAGVAQSPRYKIIEKRQSVAFWCNPISGHATLYWYQQILGQGPKLLIQFQNNGVVDDSQLPKDRFSAERLKGVDSTLKIQPAKLEDSAVYLCASSLGTANSYEQYFGPGTRLTVT.